The 24 T cell receptor beta chains reported below all come from one sample, sequenced in a study of cytomegalovirus exposure and HLA in healthy donors. PCR was performed using 60 Vbeta and 13 Jbeta primers. Generated by immunoSEQ multiplex PCR, the TCRdb table keeps only in-frame clones and is missing some. The data show 75,000 to 100,000 clones, about four fifths seen once. The sequenced sample was PBMCs. The source is a female donor in good health and CMV-seropositive.

This clone appeared a few times. This chain uses TRBV28 with TRBJ1-1; D is perhaps TRBD1 (6 bases). The CDR3 runs to 15 residues. V shed 3 bases and J shed 0 bases, with 11 bases lying between them. Germline-derived CDR1 and CDR2 are MDHEN and SYDVKM. CDR3 sequence: CASSFTGNMNTEAFF. CDR3 DNA sequence: TGTGCCAGCAGTTTTACAGGGAACATGAACACTGAAGCTTTCTTT.

Regarding this clone: A read error may account for a junction end that differs from germline. This chain links TRBV4-1 with TRBJ1-3; D unresolved. The CDR3 is made up of 13 amino acids. Germline V gene sequence: CDR1 MGHRA, CDR2 YSYEKL. In DNA, the CDR3 is TGCGCCAACAGCCAATGGGCGGGAAACACCATATATTTT. Its protein is CANSQWAGNTIYF.

This clone was counted once. V gene TRBV28 combines with J gene TRBJ1-1, with D maybe TRBD1 (6 bases). This CDR3 region has 16 residues. Germline CDR1 reads MDHEN; CDR2 reads SYDVKM. Trimming shortened V by 5 bases and J by 6 bases, and 22 bases separated the two germline ends. CDR3 loop: CASSLMRGNGVPEAFF. CDR3 coding DNA: TGTGCCAGCAGTCTAATGAGGGGGAACGGGGTTCCTGAAGCTTTCTTT.

This chain joins TRBV9 and TRBJ2-7; maybe TRBD1 (6 bases). The germline CDR1 and CDR2 sequences are SGDLS and YYNGEE. V was cut by 0 bases and J by 0 bases, with 10 bases left in between. There are 15 residues in the CDR3. The CDR3 is CASSVEGDSSYEQYF. As DNA, the CDR3 is TGTGCCAGCAGCGTAGAGGGGGATAGCTCCTACGAGCAGTACTTC.

V is TRBV18 and J is TRBJ2-1; TRBD2 aligns across 7 bases. CDR3 length equals 15 residues. Germline loops: CDR1 KGHSH, CDR2 LQKENI. V trimming: 2 bases; J trimming: 8 bases; junction bases outside the gene matches: 9. DNA of the CDR3: TGTGCCAGCTCACCAGAGGGCGGGAGTTACCATGAGCAGTTCTTC. It specifies CASSPEGGSYHEQFF.

The chain links TRBV28 to TRBJ1-2, with 9 bases identical to TRBD1. In germline, CDR1 is MDHEN, CDR2 SYDVKM. The junction had 6 bases not matched to a gene; V was cut back by 6 bases and J by 7 bases. The CDR3 loop spans 13 amino acids. The CDR3 here is CASRPTGGGGYTF. CDR3 in DNA: TGTGCCAGCAGACCCACAGGGGGCGGTGGCTACACCTTC.

The count of this clone is one. CDR3 loop: CASSESLSGRAGTGELFF. In DNA form, the CDR3 reads TGTGCCAGCAGTGAATCTCTTAGCGGGAGGGCCGGCACCGGGGAGCTGTTTTTT. V and J are TRBV6-1 and TRBJ2-2, with 11 bases matching TRBD2. This CDR3 spans 18 amino acids. The germline V gene has CDR1 MNHNS and CDR2 SASEGT. Losses at the gene ends were 2 bases for V and 4 bases for J; bases not matched to a gene: 9.

The chain recombines TRBV28 with TRBJ1-6, with 7 bases identical to TRBD1. The CDR3 is made up of 14 amino acids. Germline CDR1 MDHEN, CDR2 SYDVKM. The junction had 9 bases not matched to a gene; V was cut back by 10 bases and J by 6 bases. CDR3 loop: CATRQGHFNSPLHF. CDR3 in DNA: TGTGCCACCCGACAGGGCCACTTTAATTCACCCCTCCACTTT.

The rearrangement joins TRBV30 to TRBJ1-5; 9 bases line up with TRBD1. J was trimmed by 1 base and V by 3 bases; bases with no gene match: 4. The CDR3 has 15 amino acids. Germline V gene lookup returns CDR1 GTSNPN and CDR2 SVGIG (reference sequence). The CDR3 protein is CAWSKDRGSNQPQHF. In DNA form, the CDR3 reads TGTGCCTGGAGCAAAGACAGGGGGAGCAATCAGCCCCAGCATTTT.

The chain links TRBV7-2 to TRBJ1-5; D is possibly TRBD1 (6 bases). Germline V gives CDR1 SGHTA, CDR2 FQGNSA. The V end lost 3 bases, the J end lost 8 bases, and 11 bases lay between the germline ends. The CDR3 is made up of 13 amino acids. The CDR3 protein is CASSFTGREPQHF. The CDR3 DNA sequence: TGTGCCAGCAGCTTTACAGGGAGGGAGCCCCAGCATTTT.

The CDR3: CASSLGQGGKKLFF. The CDR3, as DNA: TGTGCCAGCAGTCTGGGACAGGGAGGTAAAAAACTGTTTTTT. This chain uses TRBV28 with TRBJ1-4, with TRBD1 matching 9 bases. Germline V lookup: CDR1 MDHEN, CDR2 SYDVKM. V gave up 5 bases and J gave up 9 bases; unmatched junction bases: 7. This CDR3 spans 14 amino acids.

The chain has TRBV5-1 and TRBJ2-7; 7 bases agree with TRBD1. V lost 4 bases, J lost 7 bases, and 11 bases stayed unmatched. The CDR3 has 14 residues. Germline V gene sequence: CDR1 SGHRS, CDR2 YFSETQ. The CDR3, as DNA: TGCGCCAGCAGCCCCGGACAGGTTCTAAGTGAGCAGTACTTC. Translation: CASSPGQVLSEQYF.

Worth noting for this clone: A junction boundary mismatches the germline segment, possibly from a read error. The J gene is TRBJ1-1, the V gene TRBV18, with TRBD1 as a possible D gene (5 bases). The CDR3 consists of 16 residues. Germline assignment: CDR1 KGHSH and CDR2 LQKENI. The CDR3 bases are TGTGCCAGCTCACGCCAGGGAAATACTCTGGACACTGAAGCCTTCTTT. Protein: CASSRQGNTLDTEAFF.

This chain connects TRBV5-1 to TRBJ2-7; 9 bases line up with TRBD1. The V gene's germline CDR1 is SGHRS and CDR2 YFSETQ. Trimming cost V 1 base and J 10 bases; bases outside gene matches: 6. CDR3 length: 13 residues. The CDR3 sequence: CASSLQRDREQYF. CDR3 coding DNA: TGCGCCAGCAGCTTGCAACGGGACAGGGAACAGTACTTC.

This clone was counted between two and nine times. The chain is built from TRBV6-5 and TRBJ1-1, with D perhaps TRBD1 (5 bases). Germline values: CDR1 MNHEY, CDR2 SVGAGI. V lost 4 bases to trimming and J lost 11 bases, with 23 bases between them. The CDR3 length is 15 residues. For the CDR3, the DNA is TGTGCCAGCAGTTCCCAGAGACAGACGAACAGGCTGGCTTTCTTT. Translating gives CASSSQRQTNRLAFF.

In its sample, this clone was seen a few times. The chain uses TRBV10-3 and TRBJ1-6; TRBD1 matches at 9 bases. V lost 6 bases, J lost 10 bases, and 10 bases stayed unmatched. The CDR3 has 15 residues. Looked up from germline, CDR1 is ENHRY and CDR2 is SYGVKD. The CDR3 DNA follows: TGTGCCATCAGCCGGGGACAGGGTTTTTACTCACCCCTCCACTTT. Encoded protein: CAISRGQGFYSPLHF.

The chain joins TRBV7-6 to TRBJ1-5, with D tentatively TRBD1 (5 bases). The CDR3 extends over 14 amino acids. Germline V gene lookup returns CDR1 SGHVS and CDR2 FNYEAQ. Trimming cost V 4 bases and J 5 bases, with 12 bases left between them. CDR3 sequence: CASSSFPTDQPQHF. As DNA, the CDR3 is TGTGCCAGCAGCTCATTCCCGACAGATCAGCCCCAGCATTTT. The complete variable domain, with remaining parts taken from reference TRBV7-6 and TRBJ1-5, reads GAGVSQSPRYKVTKRGQDVALRCDPISGHVSLYWYRQALGQGPEFLTYFNYEAQQDKSGLPNDRFSAERPEGSISTLTIQRTEQRDSAMYRCASSSFPTDQPQHFGDGTRLSIL.

The chain recombines TRBV5-1 with TRBJ1-1, with D perhaps TRBD1 (5 bases). The V gene's germline CDR1 is SGHRS and CDR2 YFSETQ. This CDR3 contains 15 residues. V lost 3 bases, J lost 1 base, and 13 bases lay in between. The CDR3 DNA follows: TGCGCCAGCAGCTCTTTCTTAGGGGCGAACACTGAAGCTTTCTTT. Its translation: CASSSFLGANTEAFF.

The CDR3 region has the DNA TGCGCCAGCAGCCAAGGAGGGGACAGGGGGCGTTTGGGGGCTAATGAAAAACTGTTTTTT. As protein: CASSQGGDRGRLGANEKLFF. The J gene is TRBJ1-4, the V gene TRBV4-3, with 12 positions matching TRBD1. J gave up 3 bases and V 1 base, and 12 bases lay outside the gene matches. Germline values: CDR1 LGHNA, CDR2 YSLEER. This CDR3 spans 20 amino acids.

This sequence joins TRBV5-1 and TRBJ1-2; weak D call: TRBD1 (6 bases). CDR1 is SGHRS, CDR2 YFSETQ, per germline. The CDR3 spans 14 residues. V lost 3 bases, J lost 3 bases, and 12 bases lay in between. The CDR3 loop reads CASSWAGAYYGYTF. CDR3 in DNA: TGCGCCAGCAGCTGGGCAGGGGCGTACTATGGCTACACCTTC.

This clone was detected once. The V call is TRBV6-5, the J call TRBJ2-7; D uncertain. CDR3 size: 13 residues. Trimming shortened V by 5 bases and J by 7 bases, and 15 bases separated the two germline ends. Per the germline V gene, CDR1 is MNHEY and CDR2 is SVGAGI. The CDR3 nucleotides are TGTGCCAGCAGTCGACTCGCTAGGAGAGAGCAGTACTTC. It yields the protein CASSRLARREQYF.

The genes are TRBV14 and TRBJ1-1; 7 positions agree with TRBD1. V lost 8 bases and J lost 0; bases outside the gene matches: 15. From germline, CDR1 is SGHDN and CDR2 FVKESK. The CDR3 contains 17 residues. CDR3 in amino acids: CASARTEGAYMNTEAFF. The CDR3 nucleotides are TGTGCCAGCGCCAGAACTGAGGGGGCATACATGAACACTGAAGCTTTCTTT.

This rearrangement joins TRBV7-2 to TRBJ2-7; 9 nucleotides align to TRBD2. After removal of 1 base from V and 5 bases from J, the junction contained 6 bases not matched to a gene. The CDR3 is 15 amino acids. Germline assignment: CDR1 SGHTA and CDR2 FQGNSA. CDR3 loop: CASSLVAGGPNEQYF. DNA of the CDR3: TGTGCCAGCAGCTTAGTGGCGGGAGGGCCTAACGAGCAGTACTTC.

The chain is built from TRBV11-2 and TRBJ2-3, with TRBD2 matching over 7 bases. V lost 5 bases, J lost 3 bases, and 17 bases stayed unmatched. CDR1 and CDR2 from the germline V gene are SGHAT and FQNNGV. The CDR3 contains 18 residues. The CDR3 nucleotides read TGTGCCAGCAGCCAGCCCCTCCTATGGCGGGGGTCGACAGATACGCAGTATTTT. Amino acids: CASSQPLLWRGSTDTQYF.